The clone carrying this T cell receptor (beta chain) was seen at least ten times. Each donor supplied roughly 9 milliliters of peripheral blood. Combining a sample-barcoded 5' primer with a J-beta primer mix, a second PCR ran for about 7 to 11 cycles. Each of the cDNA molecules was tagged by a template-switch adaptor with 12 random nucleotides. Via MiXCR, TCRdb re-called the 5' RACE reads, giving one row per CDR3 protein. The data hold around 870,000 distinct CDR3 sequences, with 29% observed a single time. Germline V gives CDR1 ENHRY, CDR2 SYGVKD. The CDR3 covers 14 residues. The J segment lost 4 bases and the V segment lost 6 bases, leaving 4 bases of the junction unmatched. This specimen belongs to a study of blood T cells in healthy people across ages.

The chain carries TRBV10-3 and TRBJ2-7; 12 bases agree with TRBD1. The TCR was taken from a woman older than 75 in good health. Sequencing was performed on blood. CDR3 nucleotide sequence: TGTGCCATCAGCCGGGACAGGGGGCCTTACGAGCAGTACTTC. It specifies CAISRDRGPYEQYF.